This TCR beta chain was recorded in a study of blood T cell repertoires in COVID-19. Overall study: Italy, Spain and the United States were the sources of the convalescent and acute COVID-19 samples. Nucleic acid was either cDNA or gDNA, and it came from T cells, B-cell-depleted T cells, or PBMCs.

This CDR3 has 18 residues. Trimming removed 1 base from V and 7 bases from J; junction bases left unmatched: 14. Germline assignment: CDR1 MDHEN and CDR2 SYDVKM. Produced via immunoSEQ multiplex PCR; TCRdb's table is partial and in-frame only. The data show about 480,000 clones, 85% to 90% seen once. The V call is TRBV28, the J call TRBJ1-2; 11 bases are shared with TRBD1. The sequencing input was peripheral blood. The clonotype was recovered from a woman under 40 with acute or convalescent COVID-19. Written as DNA, the CDR3 is TGTGCCAGCAGTTTATTATACCGGGACAGGGGGGCAATGGGTGGCTACACCTTC. Translation gives CASSLLYRDRGAMGGYTF.